One and the same sample provided the 2 T cell receptor beta chains below, sequenced in a study of CD8 T cells in ankylosing spondylitis. TCRdb re-called the 5' RACE reads through MiXCR, storing one row per CDR3 protein. In the table there are about 200,000 distinct CDR3 sequences, roughly 12% of which are singletons. The specimen was blood, either unsorted or a sorted T cell fraction (not recorded which). The receptors stem from a male donor with ankylosing spondylitis or in good health (not recorded which).

This rearrangement joins TRBV21-1 to TRBJ1-1; the table's D call, TRBD1, was not checked against the DNA. TRBV21-1 is recorded as a pseudogene. CDR3 length: 14 residues. CDR3 protein: CASSKKGRVGEAFF. As DNA, the CDR3 is TGTGCCAGCAGCAAGAAGGGCAGGGTGGGAGAAGCTTTCTTT.

The V call is TRBV11-2, the J call TRBJ2-5, with 11 bases fitting TRBD2. Per germline, CDR1 SGHAT and CDR2 FQNNGV. The trim removed 3 bases at V and 1 base at J, leaving 1 base unmatched. The CDR3 is 15 residues long. The CDR3 sequence is CASSFGLAGQETQYF. CDR3 bases: TGTGCCAGCAGCTTCGGACTAGCGGGCCAAGAGACCCAGTACTTC. The full variable domain, its missing parts supplied by reference TRBV11-2 and TRBJ2-5, is EAGVAQSPRYKIIEKRQSVAFWCNPISGHATLYWYQQILGQGPKLLIQFQNNGVVDDSQLPKDRFSAERLKGVDSTLKIQPAKLEDSAVYLCASSFGLAGQETQYFGPGTRLLVL.